This TCR beta chain is from a study of cytomegalovirus exposure and HLA in healthy donors. Overall study results and limits: Researchers catalogued 160 or so TCR beta chains as cytomegalovirus-associated. The tendency of first-cohort TCR clusters to co-occur in the 90 to 150 validation repertoires was the finding of a later analysis.

The method was immunoSEQ multiplex PCR; TCRdb's version includes in-frame clones alone and lacks a portion of them. Of about 220,000 clones in the sample, around nine tenths were seen once. Note on this clone: Its antigen is currently unknown.

The receptor's source is a woman between 18 and 30 years old in good health and CMV-seronegative. What was sequenced was PBMCs.

The CDR3 loop is CAWSDGGGSSYNEQFF. Written as DNA, the CDR3 is TGTGCCTGGAGTGACGGCGGCGGGAGCTCCTACAATGAGCAGTTCTTC. The chain combines TRBV30 with TRBJ2-1; 7 nucleotides align to TRBD2. The CDR3 has 16 amino acids. Germline V gene data show CDR1 as GTSNPN and CDR2 as SVGIG (reference sequence). V shed 1 base, J shed 0 bases, and the junction held 6 bases outside the gene matches.